The rows below give T cell receptor beta chains drawn from one sample of a study of blood T cell repertoires in COVID-19. Repertoires were generated with immunoSEQ multiplex PCR, while TCRdb's copy carries only in-frame clones and drops some. The sample lists 65,000 to 90,000 clones; around 83% were seen once. The sequencing sample was made of peripheral blood. The receptors were sampled from a woman in her fifties or sixties with acute or convalescent COVID-19. CDR3s include the opening cysteine and the closing phenylalanine or tryptophan. D genes are given only for firm matches. Some rows mark clone size as missing; the rest say once, few, many or name a class of expanded clone.

TRBV6-5,NA,TRBJ1-2,once,TGTGCCAGCAGTTACTCGGTCAGAAATGGCTACACCTTC,CASSYSVRNGYTF
TRBV20-1,TRBD1,TRBJ1-2,NA,TGCAGTGCGTCTCGACAGGGAAGCTACACCTTC,CSASRQGSYTF
TRBV13,NA,TRBJ1-1,NA,TGTGCCAGCAGCTTAGGTTCAGGTTTGGACACTGAAGCTTTCTTT,CASSLGSGLDTEAFF
TRBV29-1,TRBD1,TRBJ1-2,NA,TGCAGCGTCCAAGGAGGACAGGAGTCAGGAAGCTACACCTTC,CSVQGGQESGSYTF
TRBV19,TRBD1,TRBJ1-1,NA,TGTGCCAGTGGGGGACAGGGGCAACTTATTATGAACACTGAAGCTTTCTTT,CASGGQGQLIMNTEAFF
TRBV6-5,NA,TRBJ2-7,NA,TGTGCCAGCAGTACCCCGGGCTACGAGCAGTACTTC,CASSTPGYEQYF
TRBV5-6,NA,TRBJ1-2,NA,TGTGCCAGCAGCTTGTACAGCTATGGCTACACCTTC,CASSLYSYGYTF
TRBV7-9,TRBD1,TRBJ2-7,once,TGTGCCAGCAGCTTAGGCTTCGGGGACAGGGGTTCCTACGAGCAGTACTTC,CASSLGFGDRGSYEQYF
TRBV19,TRBD2,TRBJ2-1,few,TGTGCCAGTAGTCCTAGCGGGGCCCGTTTAAATGAGCAGTTCTTC,CASSPSGARLNEQFF
TRBV19,TRBD1,TRBJ1-4,many,TGTGCCAGTAGAAGACAGGGGGCAAACGAAAAACTGTTTTTT,CASRRQGANEKLFF
TRBV2,NA,TRBJ1-4,NA,TGTGCCAGCAGTGGGTTCCCGGGACAAGGAAATGAAAAACTGTTTTTT,CASSGFPGQGNEKLFF
TRBV5-1,NA,TRBJ1-1,NA,TGCGCCAGCAGCTTGTGGAGTCCCCGGAACACTGAAGCTTTCTTT,CASSLWSPRNTEAFF